This TCR beta chain was observed in a study of blood T cells in healthy people across ages. A few counts support this clonotype. The CDR3 covers 17 residues. Trimming removed 5 bases from V and 2 bases from J, with 18 bases in between. In germline, CDR1 is SGHTA, CDR2 FQGNSA. Next came a second PCR, run for about 7 to 11 cycles, which used a sample-barcoded 5' primer along with a J-beta primer mix. MiXCR, applied by TCRdb to the 5' RACE reads, yields one record per CDR3 protein. The sample has around 1.1 million distinct CDR3 sequences; 35% to 45% are singletons. This sequence originates from a man between 18 and 35 years old in good health. The material sequenced was blood. The rearrangement joins TRBV7-2 to TRBJ2-2; weak D call: TRBD1 (6 bases). The CDR3 is CASSLRTGTPNTGELFF. CDR3 sequence (DNA): TGTGCCAGCAGCCTCAGGACCGGGACACCTAACACCGGGGAGCTGTTTTTT.